The next 5 T cell receptor beta chains were all read from a single sample in a study of CD8 T cells in Susac syndrome. RNA totalling roughly 0.45 to 1 ug underwent reverse transcription with random hexamers. One entry per CDR3 protein results from TCRdb running MiXCR on the immunoSEQ multiplex PCR reads. The sample shows over 130,000 distinct CDR3 sequences, approximately 95% of them seen only once. Sequencing input: CD4+ T cells from PBMCs. Every receptor here comes from a human donor with Susac syndrome.

This clonotype was recorded once. This rearrangement joins TRBV9 to TRBJ2-5; no clear D. The germline gives CDR1 SGDLS, CDR2 YYNGEE. The CDR3 spans 14 residues. V was trimmed by 0 bases and J by 3 bases, leaving 9 bases between them. The CDR3, as DNA: TGTGCCAGCAGCGTAGGGGTCCAAAAAGAGACCCAGTACTTC. Its translation: CASSVGVQKETQYF.

The J gene is TRBJ2-1, the V gene TRBV12-3 or TRBV12-4; D uncertain. Deletions cut 1 base from V and 1 base from J, with 11 bases between. This CDR3 comprises 16 residues. For the CDR3, the DNA is TGTGCCAGCAGTTTAGGGACCACCTTATCCTACAATGAGCAGTTCTTC. Its translation: CASSLGTTLSYNEQFF.

Only a few counts were recorded for this clonotype. The chain couples TRBV29-1 to TRBJ1-2, with TRBD1 as a possible D gene (5 bases). This CDR3 has 12 residues. Germline V gene lookup returns CDR1 SQVTM and CDR2 ANQGSEA. Trimming took 4 bases from V and 5 from J, leaving 11 bases between them. CDR3 sequence (DNA): TGCAGCGTTGCCGATCGGGGGTATGGCTACACCTTC. Translating it yields CSVADRGYGYTF.

The CDR3 loop reads CASSPGQGQRNEQFF. The DNA for the CDR3 is TGTGCCAGCAGCCCAGGACAGGGACAACGCAATGAGCAGTTCTTC. The V call is TRBV7-2, the J call TRBJ2-1; 8 positions agree with TRBD1. CDR1 and CDR2 (germline): SGHTA, FQGNSA. V trimming: 5 bases; J trimming: 6 bases; junction bases outside the gene matches: 9. This CDR3 is built from 15 residues.

The J gene is TRBJ2-2, the V gene TRBV19, with a weak D call TRBD1 (5 bases). The V gene's germline CDR1 is LNHDA and CDR2 SQIVND (reference sequence). The V end lost 3 bases, the J end lost 6 bases, and 8 bases lay between the germline ends. This CDR3 is 13 amino acids long. CDR3 nucleotide sequence: TGTGCCAGTAGTATCAGGGCTTCCGGGGAGCTGTTTTTT. Its translation is CASSIRASGELFF. Full variable domain (missing parts from reference TRBV19 and TRBJ2-2): DGGITQSPKYLFRKEGQNVTLSCEQNLNHDAMYWYRQDPGQGLRLIYYSQIVNDFQKGDIAEGYSVSREKKESFPLTVTSAQKNPTAFYLCASSIRASGELFFGEGSRLTVL.